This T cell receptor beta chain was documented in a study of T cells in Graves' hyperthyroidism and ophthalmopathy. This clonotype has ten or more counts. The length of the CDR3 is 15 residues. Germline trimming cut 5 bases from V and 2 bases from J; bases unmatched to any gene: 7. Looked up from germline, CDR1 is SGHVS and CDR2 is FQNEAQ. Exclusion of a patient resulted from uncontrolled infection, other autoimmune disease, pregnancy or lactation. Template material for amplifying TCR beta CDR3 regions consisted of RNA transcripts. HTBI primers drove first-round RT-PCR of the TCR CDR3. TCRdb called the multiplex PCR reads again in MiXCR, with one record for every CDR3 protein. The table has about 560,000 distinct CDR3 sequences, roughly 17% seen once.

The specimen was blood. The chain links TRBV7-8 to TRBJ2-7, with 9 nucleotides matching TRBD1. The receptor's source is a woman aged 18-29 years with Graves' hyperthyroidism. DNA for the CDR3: TGTGCCAGCAGCCTACGGGGGACAGGGACCTACGAGCAGTACTTC. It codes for CASSLRGTGTYEQYF.